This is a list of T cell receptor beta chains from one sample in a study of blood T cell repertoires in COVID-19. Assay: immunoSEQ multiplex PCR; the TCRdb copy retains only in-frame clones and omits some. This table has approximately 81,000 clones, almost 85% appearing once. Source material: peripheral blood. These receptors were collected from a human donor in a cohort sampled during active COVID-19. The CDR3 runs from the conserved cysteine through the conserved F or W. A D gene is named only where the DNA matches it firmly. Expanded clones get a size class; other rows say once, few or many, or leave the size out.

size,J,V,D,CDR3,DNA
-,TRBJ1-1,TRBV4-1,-,CASSQDGRGGFTEAFF,TGCGCCAGCAGCCAAGATGGGCGGGGGGGGTTCACTGAAGCTTTCTTT
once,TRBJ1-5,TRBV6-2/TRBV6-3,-,CASSYSRGQPQHF,TGTGCCAGCAGTTACTCTCGGGGACAGCCCCAGCATTTT
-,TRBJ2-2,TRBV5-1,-,CASSLKRGGSGELFF,TGCGCCAGCAGCTTGAAAAGGGGCGGTTCGGGGGAGCTGTTTTTT
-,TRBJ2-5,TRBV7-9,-,CASSHPRGGQETQYF,TGTGCCAGCAGCCATCCCCGGGGTGGGCAAGAGACCCAGTACTTC
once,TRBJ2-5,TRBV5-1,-,CASSEYETQYF,TGCGCCAGCAGCGAGTATGAGACCCAGTACTTC
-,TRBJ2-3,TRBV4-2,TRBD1,CASSRGTGAGTDTQYF,TGTGCCAGCAGCCGAGGGACAGGGGCTGGCACAGATACGCAGTATTTT
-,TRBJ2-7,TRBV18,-,CASSQTGGGTYEQYF,TGTGCCAGCTCTCAGACAGGAGGTGGGACCTACGAGCAGTACTTC
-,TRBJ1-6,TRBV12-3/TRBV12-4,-,CASKYEDNSPLHF,TGTGCCAGCAAGTATGAGGATAATTCACCCCTCCACTTT
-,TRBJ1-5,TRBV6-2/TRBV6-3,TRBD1,CASSTTWTGVSQPQHF,TGTGCCAGCAGTACAACCTGGACAGGGGTGAGTCAGCCCCAGCATTTT
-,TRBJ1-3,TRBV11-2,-,CASSGGFSGNTIYF,TGTGCCAGCAGCGGCGGGTTTTCTGGAAACACCATATATTTT
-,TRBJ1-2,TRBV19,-,CASSSPGEDYGYTF,TGTGCCAGTAGTTCCCCCGGGGAGGACTATGGCTACACCTTC
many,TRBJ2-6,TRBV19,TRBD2,CASSRLAGGPGANVLTF,TGTGCCAGTAGTAGACTAGCGGGGGGGCCTGGGGCCAACGTCCTGACTTTC
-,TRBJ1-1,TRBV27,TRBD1,CASSSWTGTNTEAFF,TGTGCCAGCAGTTCTTGGACAGGGACGAACACTGAAGCTTTCTTT
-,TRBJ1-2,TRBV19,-,CASREGGDGYTF,TGTGCCAGTAGGGAGGGAGGCGATGGCTACACCTTC
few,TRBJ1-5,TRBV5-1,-,CASSPGQNNQPQHF,TGCGCCAGCAGCCCCGGACAGAACAATCAGCCCCAGCATTTT
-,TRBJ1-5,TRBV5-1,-,CASSLAGFGQPQHF,TGCGCCAGCAGCTTGGCAGGGTTTGGGCAGCCCCAGCATTTT
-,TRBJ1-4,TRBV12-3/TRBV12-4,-,CASSRGGMEMFF,TGTGCCAGCAGCCGTGGAGGGATGGAGATGTTTTTT
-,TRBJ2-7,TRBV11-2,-,CASTKEGFTYEQYF,TGTGCCAGCACCAAAGAGGGTTTCACCTACGAGCAGTACTTC
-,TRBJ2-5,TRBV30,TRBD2,CAWKSGGETQYF,TGTGCCTGGAAAAGCGGGGGCGAGACCCAGTACTTC
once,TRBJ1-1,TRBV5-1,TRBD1,CASSWMTGPLGTEAFF,TGCGCCAGCAGCTGGATGACAGGGCCCTTGGGGACTGAAGCTTTCTTT